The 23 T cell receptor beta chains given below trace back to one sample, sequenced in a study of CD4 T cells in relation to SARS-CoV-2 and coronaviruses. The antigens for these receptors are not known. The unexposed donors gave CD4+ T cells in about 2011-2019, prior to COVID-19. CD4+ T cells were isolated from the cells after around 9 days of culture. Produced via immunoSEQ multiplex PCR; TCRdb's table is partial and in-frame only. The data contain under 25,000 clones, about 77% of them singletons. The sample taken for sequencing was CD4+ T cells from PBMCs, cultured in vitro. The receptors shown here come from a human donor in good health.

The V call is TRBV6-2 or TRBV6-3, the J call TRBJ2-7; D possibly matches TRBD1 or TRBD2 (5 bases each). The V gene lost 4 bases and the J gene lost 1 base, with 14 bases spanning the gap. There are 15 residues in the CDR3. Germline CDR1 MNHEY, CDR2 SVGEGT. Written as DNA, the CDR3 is TGTGCCAGCAGTTTCATCCGGGACGGATCCTACGAGCAGTACTTC. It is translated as CASSFIRDGSYEQYF.

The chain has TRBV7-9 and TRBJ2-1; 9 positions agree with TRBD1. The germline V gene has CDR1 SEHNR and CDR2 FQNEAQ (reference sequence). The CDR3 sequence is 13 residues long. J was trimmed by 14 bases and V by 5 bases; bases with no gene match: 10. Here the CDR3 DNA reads TGTGCCAGCAGCCTATCGGACAGGGGAGTAGAGTTCTTC. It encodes CASSLSDRGVEFF.

The CDR3 sequence: CASSLSGGYNEQFF. CDR3 bases: TGTGCCAGCAGCTTATCGGGCGGCTACAATGAGCAGTTCTTC. This chain uses TRBV7-9 with TRBJ2-1; D unresolved. The CDR3 has 14 residues. Looked up from germline, CDR1 is SEHNR and CDR2 is FQNEAQ (reference sequence). V was shortened by 2 bases and J by 3 bases, with 8 bases between the two germline ends.

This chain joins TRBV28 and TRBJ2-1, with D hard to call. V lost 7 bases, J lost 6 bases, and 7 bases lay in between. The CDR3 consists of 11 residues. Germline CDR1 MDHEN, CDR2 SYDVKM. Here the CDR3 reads CASTAFNEQFF. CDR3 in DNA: TGTGCCAGCACCGCATTCAATGAGCAGTTCTTC. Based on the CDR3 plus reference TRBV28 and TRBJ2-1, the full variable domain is DVKVTQSSRYLVKRTGEKVFLECVQDMDHENMFWYRQDPGLGLRLIYFSYDVKMKEKGDIPEGYSVSREKKERFSLILESASTNQTSMYLCASTAFNEQFFGPGTRLTVL.

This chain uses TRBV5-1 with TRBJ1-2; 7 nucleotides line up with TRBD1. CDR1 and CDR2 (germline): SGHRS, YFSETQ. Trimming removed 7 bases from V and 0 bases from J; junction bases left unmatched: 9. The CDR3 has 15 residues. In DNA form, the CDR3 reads TGCGCCAGCTACCCCGTGGGACAGACTAACTATGGCTACACCTTC. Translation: CASYPVGQTNYGYTF. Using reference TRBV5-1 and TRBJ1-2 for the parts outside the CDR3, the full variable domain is KAGVTQTPRYLIKTRGQQVTLSCSPISGHRSVSWYQQTPGQGLQFLFEYFSETQRNKGNFPGRFSGRQFSNSRSEMNVSTLELGDSALYLCASYPVGQTNYGYTFGSGTRLTVV.

The CDR3 loop is CASSTTAGKYEQYF. Here the CDR3 DNA reads TGTGCCAGCAGCACCACAGCGGGGAAGTACGAGCAGTACTTC. The rearrangement uses TRBV7-2 and TRBJ2-7, with 7 bases matching TRBD2. Germline V gene sequence: CDR1 SGHTA, CDR2 FQGNSA. The trim removed 5 bases at V and 4 bases at J, leaving 8 bases unmatched. The CDR3 runs 14 residues.

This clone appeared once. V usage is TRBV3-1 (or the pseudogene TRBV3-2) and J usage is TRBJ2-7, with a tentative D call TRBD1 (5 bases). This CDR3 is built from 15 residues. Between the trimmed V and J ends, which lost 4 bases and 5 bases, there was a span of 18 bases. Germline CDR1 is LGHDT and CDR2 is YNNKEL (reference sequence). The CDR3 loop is CASSRGTVRGDEQYF. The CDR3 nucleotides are TGTGCCAGCAGCCGAGGAACGGTAAGGGGCGACGAGCAGTACTTC.

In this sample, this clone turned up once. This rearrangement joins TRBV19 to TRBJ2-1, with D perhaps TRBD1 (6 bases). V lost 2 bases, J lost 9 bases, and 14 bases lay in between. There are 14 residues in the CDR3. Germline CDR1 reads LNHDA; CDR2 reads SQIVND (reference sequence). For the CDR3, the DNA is TGTGCCAGTAGTATATACAGGGAAGTTGGTGAGCAGTTCTTC. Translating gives CASSIYREVGEQFF.

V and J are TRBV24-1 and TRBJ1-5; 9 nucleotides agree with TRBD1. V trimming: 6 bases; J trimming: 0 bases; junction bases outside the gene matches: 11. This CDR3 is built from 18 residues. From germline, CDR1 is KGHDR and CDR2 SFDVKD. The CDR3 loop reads CATSSGTGTLYSNQPQHF. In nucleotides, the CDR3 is TGTGCCACCAGTTCCGGGACAGGGACCCTTTATAGCAATCAGCCCCAGCATTTT.

The DNA for the CDR3 is TGTGCCACCAGTTCAGGGGCCTCACCCCAACTGTTTTTT. It is translated as CATSSGASPQLFF. The rearrangement joins TRBV24-1 to TRBJ1-4; TRBD1 might be the D (6 bases). This CDR3 region has 13 residues. Germline CDR1 reads KGHDR; CDR2 reads SFDVKD. Trimming took off 6 bases at V and 12 bases at J, with 16 bases between the two ends.

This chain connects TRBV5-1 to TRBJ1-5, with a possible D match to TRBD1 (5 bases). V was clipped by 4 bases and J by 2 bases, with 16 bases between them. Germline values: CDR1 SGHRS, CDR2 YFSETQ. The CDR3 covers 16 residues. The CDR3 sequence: CASSPGALVGNQPQHF. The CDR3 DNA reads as TGCGCCAGCAGCCCCGGGGCCCTGGTGGGCAATCAGCCCCAGCATTTT.

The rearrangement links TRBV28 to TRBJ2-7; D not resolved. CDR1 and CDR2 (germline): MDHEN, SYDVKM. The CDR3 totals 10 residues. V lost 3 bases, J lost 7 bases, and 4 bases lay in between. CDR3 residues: CASSLVEQYF. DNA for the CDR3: TGTGCCAGCAGTTTGGTGGAGCAGTACTTC.

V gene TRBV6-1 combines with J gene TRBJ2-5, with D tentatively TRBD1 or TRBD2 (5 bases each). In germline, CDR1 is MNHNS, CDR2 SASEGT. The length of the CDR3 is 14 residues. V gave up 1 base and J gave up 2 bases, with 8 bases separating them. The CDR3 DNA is TGTGCCAGCAGTGAAGGGTGGGGGCAAGAGACCCAGTACTTC. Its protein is CASSEGWGQETQYF.

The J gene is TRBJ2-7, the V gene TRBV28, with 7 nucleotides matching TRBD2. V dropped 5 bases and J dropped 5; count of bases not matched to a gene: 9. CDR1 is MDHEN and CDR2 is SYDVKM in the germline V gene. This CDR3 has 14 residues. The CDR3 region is CASSATNGGDEQYF. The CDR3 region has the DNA TGTGCCAGCAGTGCTACAAATGGGGGGGACGAGCAGTACTTC.

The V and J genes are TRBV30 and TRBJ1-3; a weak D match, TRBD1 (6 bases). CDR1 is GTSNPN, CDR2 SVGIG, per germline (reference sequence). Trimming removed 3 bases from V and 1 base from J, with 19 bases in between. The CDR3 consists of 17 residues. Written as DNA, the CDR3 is TGTGCCTGGAGCCTTTCGGGGGGCAGAAGGTCTGGAAACACCATATATTTT. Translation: CAWSLSGGRRSGNTIYF.

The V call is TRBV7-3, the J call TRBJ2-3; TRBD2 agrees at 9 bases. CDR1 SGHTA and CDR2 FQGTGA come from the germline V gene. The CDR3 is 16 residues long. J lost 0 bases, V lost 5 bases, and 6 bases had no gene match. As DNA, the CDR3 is TGTGCCAGCAGCAACCGCCTAGCGGGAAGCACAGATACGCAGTATTTT. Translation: CASSNRLAGSTDTQYF.

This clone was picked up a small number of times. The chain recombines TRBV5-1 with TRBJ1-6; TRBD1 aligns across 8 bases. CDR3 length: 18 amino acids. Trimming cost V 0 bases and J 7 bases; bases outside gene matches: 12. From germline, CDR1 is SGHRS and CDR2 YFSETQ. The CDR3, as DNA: TGCGCCAGCAGCTTGGATCGGACAGGGAATTTCGGCAATTCACCCCTCCACTTT. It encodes CASSLDRTGNFGNSPLHF.

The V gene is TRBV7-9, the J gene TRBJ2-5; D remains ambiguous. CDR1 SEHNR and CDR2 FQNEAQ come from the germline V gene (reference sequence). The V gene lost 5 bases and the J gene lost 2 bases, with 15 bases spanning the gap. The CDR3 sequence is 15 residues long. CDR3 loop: CASSQDGPKQETQYF. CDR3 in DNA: TGTGCCAGCAGCCAGGACGGCCCAAAACAAGAGACCCAGTACTTC. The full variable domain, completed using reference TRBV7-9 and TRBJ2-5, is DTGVSQNPRHKITKRGQNVTFRCDPISEHNRLYWYRQTLGQGPEFLTYFQNEAQLEKSRLLSDRFSAERPKGSFSTLEIQRTEQGDSAMYLCASSQDGPKQETQYFGPGTRLLVL.

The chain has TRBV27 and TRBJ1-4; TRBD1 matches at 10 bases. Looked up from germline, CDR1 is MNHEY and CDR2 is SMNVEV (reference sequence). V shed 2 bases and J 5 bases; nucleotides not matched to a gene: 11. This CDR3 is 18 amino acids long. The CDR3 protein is CASSLLGDRGFQNEKLFF. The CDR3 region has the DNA TGTGCCAGCAGTTTACTCGGGGACAGGGGTTTTCAGAATGAAAAACTGTTTTTT.

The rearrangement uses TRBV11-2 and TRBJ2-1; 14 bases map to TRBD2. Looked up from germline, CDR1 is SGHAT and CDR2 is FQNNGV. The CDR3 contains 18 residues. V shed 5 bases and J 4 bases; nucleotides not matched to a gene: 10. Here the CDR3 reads CASSKWGLAGVGYNEQFF. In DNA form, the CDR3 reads TGTGCCAGCAGCAAATGGGGACTAGCGGGAGTCGGTTACAATGAGCAGTTCTTC.

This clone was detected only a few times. CDR3: CASSPGSAQDSPLHF. The CDR3, as DNA: TGTGCCAGCAGCCCCGGGTCGGCCCAAGATTCACCCCTCCACTTT. J is TRBJ1-6 and V is TRBV3-1 (or the pseudogene TRBV3-2); D not resolved. This CDR3 is 15 amino acids long. The germline CDR1 and CDR2 sequences are LGHDT and YNNKEL (reference sequence). The V and J ends lost 4 bases and 8 bases respectively, with 15 bases between them.

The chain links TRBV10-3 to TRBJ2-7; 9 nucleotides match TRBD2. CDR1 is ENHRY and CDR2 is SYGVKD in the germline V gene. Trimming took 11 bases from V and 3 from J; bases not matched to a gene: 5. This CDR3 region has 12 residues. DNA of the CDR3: TGTGCCGTTAGCGGGAGTGGCTACGAGCAGTACTTC. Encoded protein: CAVSGSGYEQYF.

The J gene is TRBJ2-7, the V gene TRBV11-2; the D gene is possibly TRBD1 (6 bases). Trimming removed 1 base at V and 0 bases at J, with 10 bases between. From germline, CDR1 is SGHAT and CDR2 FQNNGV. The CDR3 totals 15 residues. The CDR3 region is CASSLGQVPSYEQYF. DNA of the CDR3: TGTGCCAGCAGCTTAGGACAGGTCCCCTCCTACGAGCAGTACTTC. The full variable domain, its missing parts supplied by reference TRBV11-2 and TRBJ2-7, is EAGVAQSPRYKIIEKRQSVAFWCNPISGHATLYWYQQILGQGPKLLIQFQNNGVVDDSQLPKDRFSAERLKGVDSTLKIQPAKLEDSAVYLCASSLGQVPSYEQYFGPGTRLTVT.